This T cell receptor (beta chain) was found in a study of blood T cell repertoires in COVID-19. Study information: Both acute and convalescent COVID-19 samples were obtained from the United States, Italy and Spain. T cells, B-cell-depleted T cells, or PBMCs provided the cDNA or gDNA that served as material.

Per the authors' pipeline: Reference gene primer amplification gave estimated nucleated cell counts. Using immunoSEQ multiplex PCR, the repertoire was profiled, and TCRdb retains in-frame clones only, with some absent. The V and J calls and clone size are taken from that table; D and trimming were inferred from the DNA. The data contain some 150,000 clones, 75% to 85% of them seen just once; the ten biggest clones take up about 3.2%. The V gene's germline CDR1 is SGHTA and CDR2 FQGNSA. V was shortened by 0 bases and J by 5 bases, with 10 bases between the two germline ends. CDR3 length: 14 amino acids. This clone came up once.

This TCR derives from a man between 45 and 60 years old with acute or convalescent COVID-19. Material: peripheral blood. The V call is TRBV7-2, the J call TRBJ1-2; unclear D gene. CDR3 in DNA: TGTGCCAGCAGCTTAGCTGGGCGTGCTTATGGCTACACCTTC. It encodes CASSLAGRAYGYTF.